The source of this T cell receptor (beta chain) is a study of cytomegalovirus exposure and HLA in healthy donors. Only in-frame clones appear in the TCRdb table, and some are missing; sequencing was by immunoSEQ multiplex PCR. The sample contains about 160,000 clones, approximately 86% of which appear only once. This CDR3 contains 16 residues. The germline V gene encodes CDR1 LNHNV and CDR2 YYDKDF (reference sequence). J lost 5 bases, V lost 5 bases, and 12 bases had no gene match. On this clone itself: Antigen unknown.

Study-wide points: Cytomegalovirus-associated TCR beta chains were listed, numbering approximately 150.

It was the approximately 120-subject validation cohort, separate from the roughly 700-subject first cohort, to which the donors belonged. The TCR was taken from a man aged 25-45 years in good health and CMV-seropositive. The rearrangement joins TRBV15 to TRBJ2-5; 9 bases are a match to TRBD2. Sequences were obtained from PBMCs. CDR3 protein: CATSPWEAGGVETQYF. CDR3 coding DNA: TGTGCCACCAGCCCCTGGGAAGCGGGGGGCGTGGAGACCCAGTACTTC. Full variable domain (missing parts from reference TRBV15 and TRBJ2-5): DAMVIQNPRYQVTQFGKPVTLSCSQTLNHNVMYWYQQKSSQAPKLLFHYYDKDFNNEADTPDNFQSRRPNTSFCFLDIRSPGLGDTAMYLCATSPWEAGGVETQYFGPGTRLLVL.